This TCR beta chain came from a study of cytomegalovirus exposure and HLA in healthy donors (dated by TCRdb to the late 2010s). Study-level background: In an earlier analysis of fewer than 750 of the donors, approximately 300 Gb of sequence data and approximately 100 million unique TCR beta sequences from roughly 200 million T cells were reported. An early release that covered more than 550 HLA-typed donors contained 250 to 350 gigabases of sequencing data and some 87 million unique TCR sequences. Among the 398 genotyped donors, roughly 80% belonged to the genetic ancestry cluster associated with self-reported Caucasian donors. The aim of the study was to test whether cataloging public T cell receptors could identify signatures of past pathogen exposure. Using immunosequencing, the study profiled T cell repertoires from around 670 subjects and related those repertoires to cytomegalovirus serostatus. A separate validation cohort of over 95 different subjects was used in addition to the 666-subject first cohort. The study combined high-throughput TCR immunosequencing, statistical association of individual TCRs with disease status, and machine learning to predict cytomegalovirus infection status. To study patterns of TCR occurrence, a later analysis re-analyzed previously published TCR beta repertoires from around 660 donors and added high-resolution HLA genotyping. Rather than using new phenotypic data, the later analysis identified candidate immune exposures from TCR beta sequences and from how often those sequences occurred across donors. To decide whether each TCR beta V gene segment behaved as functional or pseudogenic, an earlier analysis of some 600 of the donors relied on high-throughput TCR beta sequencing. Alongside the repertoire data, information on donor age, sex, ethnicity and CMV serostatus was compiled. A later genetic analysis used genome-wide SNP genotypes for about 60% of the 666 donors, treating that subset as a discovery cohort. All discovery cohort repertoires had been generated using a single sequencing platform. HLA typing covered class I and class II loci at four-digit resolution. Typing coverage varied by locus: 629-630 donors for A, B, C, DRB1 and DQB1; more than 500 for DQA1; around 610 for DPA1; approximately 470 for DPB1. Roughly 5 DR-DQ haplotypes were handled as single units for association and clustering, since linkage in the cohort was strong. Among 398 genotyped donors of the cohort, an average of around 250,000 unique TCR beta nucleotide sequences was sequenced per donor, of which about 19% were non-productive.

To note about this clone: Its antigen is not yet known. Per-base quality was not reported, and no clone a single base away is much larger than it.

CDR1 is given as ENHRY and CDR2 as SYGVKD, both from the germline V gene. The CDR3 covers 13 residues, taking in both the cysteine and the phenylalanine. Of the read, only the CDR3 DNA is kept; its 39 bases are in frame from base 1. The V end loses 6 bases and the J end loses 4 bases, and a stretch of 10 bases separates them. The method was the immunoSEQ multiplex PCR assay. For the multiplex PCR, a mixture combining 60 forward primers for TCR Vbeta segments and 13 reverse primers for TCR Jbeta segments was used. The CDR3 region of rearranged TCR beta genes was amplified from genomic DNA with a multiplex PCR assay. Amplified TCR beta libraries were sequenced as 87-base-pair reads on the Illumina HiSeq System. Per the original workflow: Across the 500 to 850 repertoires, a later analysis counted roughly 77 million unique TCR beta chains, roughly 11 million of which were shared by at least two donors. To remove PCR and sequencing errors, raw reads were error-corrected and collapsed into unique sequences using a nearest-neighbor algorithm that merged closely related sequences. CDR3 sequences were aligned to IMGT reference sequences to assign V, D and J gene segments. Each retained sequence needed at least a six-nucleotide match to both a V gene segment and a J gene segment. Rearrangements were called productive when the CDR3 lacked stop codons and stayed in frame with V and J; all others were non-productive. CDR3 was defined by IMGT convention, running from the second conserved V-encoded cysteine to the conserved J-encoded phenylalanine. Sequences without an unambiguous match to a single V gene segment were excluded from the earlier analysis of a few hundred of the donors. An earlier analysis of fewer than 750 of the donors called V segments functional above 56.7% productive rearrangements and segregating when the between-donor standard deviation exceeded 5%. A statistical classification framework was built for diagnosing cytomegalovirus status from the catalog of TCR beta chain sequences. V and J gene assignment, in a later analysis, came from comparing TCR nucleotide sequences with IMGT/GENE-DB human TR gene sequences. In a later analysis, CDR3 sequences and most-parsimonious VDJ recombination scenarios were assigned using the TCRdist pipeline. In a later analysis, every TCR beta chain was defined by the combination of its CDR3 amino acid sequence and its V-gene family, and reads without a unique V-gene family were dropped. In a later analysis, approximately 640 highly shared, low-generation-probability nucleotide sequences were removed to address suspected cross-contamination and a sequencing artifact. In a later analysis, a clonal expansion index for each public chain was calculated from normalized within-repertoire ranks of inferred template counts. A later analysis computed generation probabilities with a VDJ recombination model fitted to out-of-frame rearrangements, and checked the results against IGoR. Hypergeometric tests were used in a later analysis to score TCR-TCR, TCR-HLA and TCR-CMV co-occurrence, with a repertoire-size bias correction applied to the TCR pairs. False discovery rates were estimated in a later analysis by permuting HLA or CMV assignments 20 times. In a later analysis, co-occurring TCRs were grouped with DBSCAN, and TCRdist sequence similarity was added when clustering was performed within HLA-allele-positive subsets. For co-occurrence clustering, repertoires with fewer than 30,000 or more than 120,000 public chains were excluded, along with five repertoires with anomalous nucleotide sharing. Here the immuneACCESS table is served through TCRdb, limited to in-frame sequences with V and J called. Missing clones are a known gap in these copies; in checked studies unresolved V genes cover under half, and the rest lacks a known reason. V and J calls and clone size are copied from that table; D and trimming were computed from the DNA. Counted in this sample were 50,000 to 65,000 clones; over 60% of them appeared once. Roughly 25% of the sample is in the top ten clones.

The cohort consisted of approximately 670 healthy bone marrow donors. All cohort members were sampled while nominally healthy, although unrecorded immune exposures were likely present. The donor tested CMV seropositive and was one of the 289 seropositive cohort members. Each donor provided a peripheral blood sample, and peripheral blood mononuclear cells were used for TCR beta sequencing. Genomic DNA extraction from the blood cell samples was performed with the Qiagen DNeasy Blood Extraction Kit. Beyond this particular receptor, the publication reports: Because some donors lacked HLA typing at each locus, the association tests relied only on the typed subset. Some IMGT-functional V segments, including TRBV6-2 and TRBV6-3, could not be distinguished by the 87-base-pair reads and were therefore excluded. Several of the top co-occurrence clusters appeared to be linked to parvovirus B19, influenza, CMV and Epstein-Barr virus, according to a later analysis. While some public TCRs were present in many individuals, most TCR sequences turned up only very rarely across donors. According to a later analysis, most CMV-associated TCR beta chains appeared to be HLA-restricted, and the HLA associations seemed to be driven largely by CMV exposure. The classifier was reported to diagnose cytomegalovirus status with high specificity and sensitivity in both the original cohort and the validation cohort. In the study, approximately 150 TCR beta chains were listed as associated with cytomegalovirus. Linkage disequilibrium might explain the correlated functional status among segregating V segments, but an unknown experimental factor could not be excluded. In a later analysis, HLA-associated TCR beta chains showed more clonal expansion and lower generation probabilities than non-associated chains that were equally common. Immune exposure information for the cohort was limited to CMV serostatus. Specific HLA alleles were associated with 18,000 or so TCR beta sequences at a false discovery rate of 0.05 in a later analysis. In vitro tests confirmed that a few of the cytomegalovirus-associated TCR beta chains recognize cytomegalovirus antigens. A later genetic analysis reported fewer N-insertions in productive TCRs among donors in an Asian-associated ancestry cluster than the roughly 670-donor mean. An association between a missense DCLRE1C variant and V-gene and J-gene trimming of TCR beta chains was found in a later genetic analysis and replicated in an independent cohort. According to a later analysis, TCR association rates differed among HLA loci, with DRB1 alleles showing the most associated TCRs and HLA-C alleles showing the fewest. A further reported finding was that TCR beta sequences accurately predicted the HLA-A and HLA-B alleles for most subjects in the first cohort. A cluster of highly shared sequence variants was judged likely to be a technical artifact of the sequencing pipeline. An earlier analysis of approximately 590 of the donors showed that most TCR beta V segments appeared in productive rearrangements either about 87% or about 30% of the time, which broadly matched IMGT annotations. The authors suggested that the approach could potentially be generalized to other disease states and immunological phenotypes. Because counts were too low, about 18 rarely observed V segments, including chromosome 9 orphons, were left out of the earlier analysis of about 500 of the donors. Roughly uniform sequencing depth across donors was assumed in presence/absence analyses, although this assumption may not hold. This cohort had only TCR beta chains sequenced, and the lack of alpha or paired-chain data limited which features could be detected. Assigning TCR associations to individual alleles was difficult when HLA alleles, especially DR and DQ, strongly co-occurred.

The TCR originated in a man in his fifties or sixties in good health and CMV-seropositive. The sequenced sample was PBMCs. The chain joins TRBV10-3 to TRBJ1-5; the D gene is perhaps TRBD1, on 6 matching bases. CDR3 loop: CAIRDSENQPQHF. The nucleotides read TGTGCCATCAGGGACAGCGAAAATCAGCCCCAGCATTTT.